One T cell receptor (beta chain) is described in this entry. The antigen is undetermined. Isolation recovered at least 7 million PBMCs from every sample. Extractions gave at least 5 micrograms of total RNA per sample. This entry comes from a study of blood T cells in healthy people across ages. Notes on the study in general: TCR beta diversity, measured per million T cells, fell in a roughly linear way with age.

Next came a second PCR, run for roughly 7 to 12 cycles, which used a sample-barcoded 5' primer along with a J-beta primer mix. TCRdb called the 5' RACE reads again in MiXCR, with one record for every CDR3 protein. The table shows 650,000 to 800,000 distinct CDR3 sequences, with approximately 52% occurring only once. The ends were cut back, 7 bases at V and 0 bases at J, with 15 bases in the middle. CDR1 and CDR2 from the germline V gene are SQVTM and ANQGSEA. This CDR3 spans 14 amino acids. The specimen was blood. The receptor comes from a woman of 80 years or more in good health. The chain recombines TRBV29-1 with TRBJ2-5, with D perhaps being TRBD1 or TRBD2 (6 bases each). CDR3 coding DNA: TGCAGCGAAGGTTACAGGGACTACCAAGAGACCCAGTACTTC. Translation: CSEGYRDYQETQYF.